Listed below are T cell receptor beta chains from one sample, sequenced in a study of T cells after yellow fever vaccination. TCRdb reprocessed the 5' RACE reads via MiXCR and lists one record per CDR3 protein. The data show 60,000 to 95,000 distinct CDR3 sequences, around 7.1% seen once. The sequencing here drew on CD8+ T cells sorted from PBMCs, taken more than 8 days after the first yellow fever vaccination. These receptors all stem from a man aged 18 to 30 who received the YFV17D yellow fever vaccine. Each CDR3 is given with its conserved first and last residue. The order of the fields is clone size, J gene, V gene, D gene, CDR3 DNA, CDR3 protein. The D gene is left open where the match is weak. Some rows have no size entry. The others give once, few or many, or a class for an expanded clone.

clone size: .; J gene: TRBJ2-5; V gene: TRBV27; D gene: .; CDR3 DNA: TGTGCCAGCAGTTTTAGGGGGGAAGAGACCCAGTACTTC; CDR3 protein: CASSFRGEETQYF
clone size: .; J gene: TRBJ1-6; V gene: TRBV5-6; D gene: .; CDR3 DNA: TGTGCCAGCAGCTTGCTGTCGGGACCGAATTCACCCCTCCACTTT; CDR3 protein: CASSLLSGPNSPLHF
clone size: .; J gene: TRBJ2-1; V gene: TRBV20-1; D gene: TRBD1; CDR3 DNA: TGCAGTGCTAGTCGCCCCGGACAGGGTTTCCATGAGCAGTTCTTC; CDR3 protein: CSASRPGQGFHEQFF
clone size: .; J gene: TRBJ2-3; V gene: TRBV4-1; D gene: TRBD2; CDR3 DNA: TGCGCCAGCAGCCAAGATCCCCCTAGCGGGGGGGCCGAGGATACGCAGTATTTT; CDR3 protein: CASSQDPPSGGAEDTQYF
clone size: few; J gene: TRBJ2-6; V gene: TRBV6-1; D gene: .; CDR3 DNA: TGTGCCAGCAGTGAACGGGGCTCTGGGGCCAACGTCCTGACTTTC; CDR3 protein: CASSERGSGANVLTF
clone size: .; J gene: TRBJ2-7; V gene: TRBV12-5; D gene: .; CDR3 DNA: TGTGCTAGTGGTTTGGACTCCTACGAGCAGTACTTC; CDR3 protein: CASGLDSYEQYF
clone size: many; J gene: TRBJ2-3; V gene: TRBV28; D gene: TRBD1; CDR3 DNA: TGTGCCAGCAGTACCGGGACAGGGCCCACAGATACGCAGTATTTT; CDR3 protein: CASSTGTGPTDTQYF
clone size: many; J gene: TRBJ2-7; V gene: TRBV29-1; D gene: .; CDR3 DNA: TGCAGCGTTTCGGACAAAACCTACGAGCAGTACTTC; CDR3 protein: CSVSDKTYEQYF
clone size: many; J gene: TRBJ2-3; V gene: TRBV27; D gene: .; CDR3 DNA: TGTGCCAGCAGTTTATGGGGCACAGGCTCTAGCACAGATACGCAGTATTTT; CDR3 protein: CASSLWGTGSSTDTQYF
clone size: .; J gene: TRBJ2-1; V gene: TRBV7-9; D gene: .; CDR3 DNA: TGTGCCAGCAGCTTAGCCCAGGGGGGCAATGAGCAGTTCTTC; CDR3 protein: CASSLAQGGNEQFF
clone size: many; J gene: TRBJ1-2; V gene: TRBV6-1; D gene: .; CDR3 DNA: TGTGCCAGCACCCAGGGACATACAGACTATGGCTACACCTTC; CDR3 protein: CASTQGHTDYGYTF
clone size: few; J gene: TRBJ2-5; V gene: TRBV29-1; D gene: .; CDR3 DNA: TGCAGCGCCCTTGGAGGCACGGAGACCCAGTACTTC; CDR3 protein: CSALGGTETQYF
clone size: many; J gene: TRBJ2-3; V gene: TRBV7-9; D gene: .; CDR3 DNA: TGTGCCAGCAGCCGATCAGTAGATACGCAGTATTTT; CDR3 protein: CASSRSVDTQYF
clone size: .; J gene: TRBJ2-1; V gene: TRBV4-2; D gene: TRBD2; CDR3 DNA: TGTGCCAGCAGCCAACGTGAGCGGGGGTCTTACAATGAGCAGTTCTTC; CDR3 protein: CASSQRERGSYNEQFF
clone size: many; J gene: TRBJ2-5; V gene: TRBV27; D gene: TRBD2; CDR3 DNA: TGTGCCAGCAGTTTCCTACTAGCGGGGGGTACTAAAGAGACCCAGTACTTC; CDR3 protein: CASSFLLAGGTKETQYF
clone size: few; J gene: TRBJ2-1; V gene: TRBV12-3/TRBV12-4; D gene: TRBD2; CDR3 DNA: TGTGCCAGCAGTGTGGGGGACTACCACTACAATGAGCAGTTCTTC; CDR3 protein: CASSVGDYHYNEQFF
clone size: many; J gene: TRBJ2-3; V gene: TRBV5-1; D gene: TRBD1; CDR3 DNA: TGCGCCATCCCGGGACAGGTCAGCACAGATACGCAGTATTTT; CDR3 protein: CAIPGQVSTDTQYF